This TCR beta chain was obtained from a study of cytomegalovirus exposure and HLA in healthy donors. Whole-study results and caveats: The TCR clusters that emerged in the first cohort tended, a later analysis found, to co-occur in the roughly 120 validation repertoires.

Assay: immunoSEQ multiplex PCR; the TCRdb copy retains only in-frame clones and omits some. The sample consists of 200,000 to 250,000 clones, more than 75% of them appearing once. About this clone: Its antigen is not identified.

Looked up from germline, CDR1 is SGHVS and CDR2 is FQNEAQ. Deletions cut 2 bases from V and 3 bases from J, with 11 bases between. This CDR3 comprises 16 residues. Sequencing input: PBMCs. The sequence was obtained from a young woman in good health and CMV-seropositive. The rearrangement links TRBV7-8 to TRBJ2-6; D remains ambiguous. The CDR3 DNA sequence: TGTGCCAGCAGCTTAATGTTACCAGTTGGGGCCAACGTCCTGACTTTC. Its translation: CASSLMLPVGANVLTF. The full variable domain, completed using reference TRBV7-8 and TRBJ2-6, is GAGVSQSPRYKVAKRGQDVALRCDPISGHVSLFWYQQALGQGPEFLTYFQNEAQLDKSGLPSDRFFAERPEGSVSTLKIQRTQQEDSAVYLCASSLMLPVGANVLTFGAGSRLTVL.